This TCR beta chain was observed in a study of blood T cell repertoires in COVID-19. Repertoires were generated with immunoSEQ multiplex PCR, while TCRdb's copy carries only in-frame clones and drops some. Among roughly 46,000 clones listed, roughly 87% were seen once. The CDR3 sequence is 14 residues long. CDR1 is LGHDT, CDR2 YNNKEL, per germline (reference sequence). Trimming pared 2 bases from V and 3 bases from J, leaving 11 bases between. The gene calls are TRBV3-1 (or the pseudogene TRBV3-2) and TRBJ2-7; no definite D call. The receptor was isolated from a man in his 60s with active COVID-19. The sequenced sample consisted of peripheral blood. The CDR3 is CASSQQNLDYEQYF. The CDR3 DNA reads as TGTGCCAGCAGCCAACAGAACCTCGACTACGAGCAGTACTTC.